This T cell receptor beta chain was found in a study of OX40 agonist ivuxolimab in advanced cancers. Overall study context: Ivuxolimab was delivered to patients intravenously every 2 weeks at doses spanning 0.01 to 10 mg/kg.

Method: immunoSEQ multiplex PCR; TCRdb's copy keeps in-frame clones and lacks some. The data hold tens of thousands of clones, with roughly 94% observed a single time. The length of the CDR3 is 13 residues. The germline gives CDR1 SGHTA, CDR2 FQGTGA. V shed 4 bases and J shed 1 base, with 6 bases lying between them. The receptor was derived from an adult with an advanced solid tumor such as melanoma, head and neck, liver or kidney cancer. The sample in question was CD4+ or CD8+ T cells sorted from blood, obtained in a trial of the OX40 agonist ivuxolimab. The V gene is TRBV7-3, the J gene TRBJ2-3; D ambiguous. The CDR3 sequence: CASSSGGTDTQYF. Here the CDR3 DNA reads TGTGCCAGCAGCTCTGGGGGCACAGATACGCAGTATTTT.